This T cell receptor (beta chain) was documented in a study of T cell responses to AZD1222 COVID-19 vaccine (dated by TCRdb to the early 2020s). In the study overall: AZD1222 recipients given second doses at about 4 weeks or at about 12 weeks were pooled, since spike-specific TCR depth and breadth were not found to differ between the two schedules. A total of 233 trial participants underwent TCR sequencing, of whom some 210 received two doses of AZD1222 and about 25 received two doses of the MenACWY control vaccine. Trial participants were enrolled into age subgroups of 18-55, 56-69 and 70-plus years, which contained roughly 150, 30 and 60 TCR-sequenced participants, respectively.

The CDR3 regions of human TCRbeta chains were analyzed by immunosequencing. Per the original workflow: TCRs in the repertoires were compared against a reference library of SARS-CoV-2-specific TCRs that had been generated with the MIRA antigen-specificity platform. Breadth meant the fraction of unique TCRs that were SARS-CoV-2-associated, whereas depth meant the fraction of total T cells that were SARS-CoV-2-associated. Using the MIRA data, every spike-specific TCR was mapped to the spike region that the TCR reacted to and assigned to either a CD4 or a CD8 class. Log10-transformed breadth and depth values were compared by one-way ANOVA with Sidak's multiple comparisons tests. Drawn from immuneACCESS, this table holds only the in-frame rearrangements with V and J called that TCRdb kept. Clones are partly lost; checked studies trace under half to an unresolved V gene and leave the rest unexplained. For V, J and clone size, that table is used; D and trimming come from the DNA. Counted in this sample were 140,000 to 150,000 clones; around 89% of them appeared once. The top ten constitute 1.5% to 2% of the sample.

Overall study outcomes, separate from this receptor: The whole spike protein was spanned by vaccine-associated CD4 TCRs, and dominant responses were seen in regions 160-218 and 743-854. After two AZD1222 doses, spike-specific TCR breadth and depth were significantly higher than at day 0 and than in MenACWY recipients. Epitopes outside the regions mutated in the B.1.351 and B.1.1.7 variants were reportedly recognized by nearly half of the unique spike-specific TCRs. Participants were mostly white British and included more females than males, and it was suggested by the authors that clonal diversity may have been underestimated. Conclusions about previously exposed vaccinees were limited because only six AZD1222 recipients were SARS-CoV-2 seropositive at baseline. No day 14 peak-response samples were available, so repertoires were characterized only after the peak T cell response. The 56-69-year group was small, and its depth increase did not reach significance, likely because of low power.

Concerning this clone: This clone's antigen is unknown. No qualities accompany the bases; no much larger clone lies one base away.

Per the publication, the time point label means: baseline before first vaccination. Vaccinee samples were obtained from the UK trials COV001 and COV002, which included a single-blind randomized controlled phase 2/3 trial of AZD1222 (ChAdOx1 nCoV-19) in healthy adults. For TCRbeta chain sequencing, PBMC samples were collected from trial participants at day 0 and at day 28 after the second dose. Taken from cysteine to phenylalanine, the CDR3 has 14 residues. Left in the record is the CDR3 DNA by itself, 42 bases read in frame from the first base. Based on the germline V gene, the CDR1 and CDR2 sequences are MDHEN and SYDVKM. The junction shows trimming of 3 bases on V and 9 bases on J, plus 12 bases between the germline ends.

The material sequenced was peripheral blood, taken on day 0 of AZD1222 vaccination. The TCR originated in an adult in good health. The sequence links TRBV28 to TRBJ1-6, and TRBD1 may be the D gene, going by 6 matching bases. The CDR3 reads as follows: CASSFPRGLSPLHF. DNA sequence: TGTGCCAGCAGTTTCCCCAGGGGCCTTTCACCCCTCCACTTT. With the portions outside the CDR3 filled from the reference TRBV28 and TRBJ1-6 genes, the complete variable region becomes DVKVTQSSRYLVKRTGEKVFLECVQDMDHENMFWYRQDPGLGLRLIYFSYDVKMKEKGDIPEGYSVSREKKERFSLILESASTNQTSMYLCASSFPRGLSPLHFGNGTRLTVT.